These 12 T cell receptor beta chains were sequenced from one sample in a study of T cells in Graves' hyperthyroidism and ophthalmopathy. Amplified regions were TCR beta CDR3 sequences from RNA transcripts. RT-PCR in the first round (using the HTBI primer set) targeted the TCR CDR3. TCRdb passed the multiplex PCR reads through MiXCR, listing each CDR3 protein once. The sample has a few hundred thousand distinct CDR3 sequences, 11% to 15% seen once. The sequenced sample was blood. The receptors stem from a woman in her 40s with Graves' hyperthyroidism.

The sample holds a few counts of this clonotype. With a much larger clone just one base away, this may be a read error. V usage is TRBV3-1 and J usage is TRBJ2-7, with D unresolved. Trimming took off 6 bases at V and 4 bases at J, with 13 bases between the two ends. Germline V gives CDR1 LGHDT, CDR2 YNNKEL (reference sequence). The CDR3 extends over 13 amino acids. The CDR3 reads CASSFGPVYEQYF. The DNA of the CDR3 is TGTGCCAGCAGTTTTGGACCAGTTTACGAGCAGTACTTC.

This clonotype was recorded many times. The V call is TRBV2, the J call TRBJ2-3; no firm D call. V was pared by 5 bases and J by 0 bases, with 12 bases between. CDR3 length: 15 residues. Per the germline V gene, CDR1 is SNHLY and CDR2 is FYNNEI. CDR3 bases: TGTGCCAGCAGTATCCAAAAACCCAGCACAGATACGCAGTATTTT. The encoded protein is CASSIQKPSTDTQYF.

This clonotype was found a few times. J is TRBJ2-7 and V is TRBV28; perhaps TRBD2 as D (5 bases). Germline V CDR1 and CDR2: MDHEN, SYDVKM. V was trimmed by 2 bases and J by 6 bases, leaving 17 bases between them. The CDR3 has 15 residues. CDR3 amino acids: CASSLGRLTSGEQYF. The CDR3 DNA reads as TGTGCCAGCAGTTTAGGGCGGCTTACAAGCGGCGAGCAGTACTTC.

This clonotype was observed at least ten times. The chain recombines TRBV3-1 with TRBJ2-7; the D is unclear. This CDR3 has 14 amino acids. Trimming took off 1 base at V and 0 bases at J, with 7 bases between the two ends. Germline-derived CDR1 and CDR2 are LGHDT and YNNKEL (reference sequence). The CDR3 DNA is TGTGCCAGCAGCCAAGGTCCAGCCTCCTACGAGCAGTACTTC. It is translated as CASSQGPASYEQYF.

This clonotype occurred many times. V is TRBV20-1 and J is TRBJ2-2; no reliable D call. The CDR3 consists of 16 residues. The germline CDR1 and CDR2 sequences are DFQATT and SNEGSKA (reference sequence). Trimming took off 3 bases at V and 1 base at J, with 15 bases between the two ends. For the CDR3, the DNA is TGCAGTGCTAGCCCTCCCGAGTTACTGAACACCGGGGAGCTGTTTTTT. Protein product: CSASPPELLNTGELFF.

This clonotype has more than one count but fewer than ten. V gene TRBV4-2 combines with J gene TRBJ2-3; D possibly corresponds to TRBD2 (7 bases). V shed 3 bases and J shed 3 bases, with 10 bases lying between them. CDR3 size: 14 residues. Germline V CDR1 and CDR2: LGHNA, YNFKEQ. The CDR3 spells CASSQGRGTDTQYF. Here the CDR3 DNA reads TGTGCCAGCAGCCAGGGGAGGGGGACAGATACGCAGTATTTT.

The gene calls are TRBV19 and TRBJ2-4; TRBD2 matches at 12 bases. In germline, CDR1 is LNHDA, CDR2 SQIVND (reference sequence). The CDR3 is 19 residues long. V was pared by 5 bases and J by 1 base, with 12 bases of the junction left unmatched. CDR3 protein: CASSGLAGGPGVAKNIQYF. The CDR3 DNA sequence: TGTGCCAGTAGTGGGCTAGCGGGAGGGCCGGGGGTCGCCAAAAACATTCAGTACTTC.

The chain joins TRBV7-9 to TRBJ1-1; 9 bases are shared with TRBD1. CDR1 and CDR2 (germline): SEHNR, FQNEAQ (reference sequence). J gave up 0 bases and V 8 bases, and 7 bases lay outside the gene matches. The CDR3 has 15 residues. In nucleotides, the CDR3 is TGTGCCAGCCGGGACAGGGACAGTTTGAACACTGAAGCTTTCTTT. This sequence encodes CASRDRDSLNTEAFF.

This clonotype was detected only a few times. The rearrangement joins TRBV14 to TRBJ2-4; TRBD1 agrees at 8 bases. The CDR3 consists of 15 residues. Germline V lookup: CDR1 SGHDN, CDR2 FVKESK. V lost 4 bases, J lost 7 bases, and 9 bases stayed unmatched. DNA of the CDR3: TGTGCCAGCAGCCCTTCGACAGGGGCCGGGAACATTCAGTACTTC. Translating it yields CASSPSTGAGNIQYF.

J is TRBJ1-5 and V is TRBV9, with D perhaps TRBD1 (5 bases). V gave up 0 bases and J gave up 0 bases, with 7 bases separating them. The germline gives CDR1 SGDLS, CDR2 YYNGEE. The CDR3 loop spans 15 amino acids. CDR3 sequence: CASSVGGNSNQPQHF. The CDR3 nucleotides are TGTGCCAGCAGCGTAGGGGGGAATAGCAATCAGCCCCAGCATTTT.

The rearrangement links TRBV9 to TRBJ2-1; a weak D match, TRBD1 (6 bases). Trimming stripped 0 bases from V and 7 bases from J, with 11 bases between. Germline V gene data show CDR1 as SGDLS and CDR2 as YYNGEE. This CDR3 has 14 amino acids. The CDR3 DNA is TGTGCCAGCAGCGTAGTGGGGGCCGGGAATGAGCAGTTCTTC. Residues: CASSVVGAGNEQFF.

The sample holds a few counts of this clonotype. The CDR3 DNA reads TGTGCCACCGTACAGGGGGCGCTTCGGGCTAGCGGGAGGGCCGGGCAGTTCTTC. Translating it yields CATVQGALRASGRAGQFF. The chain is built from TRBV28 and TRBJ2-1, with 12 positions matching TRBD2. Germline V gives CDR1 MDHEN, CDR2 SYDVKM. The CDR3 has 18 residues. V trimming: 10 bases; J trimming: 12 bases; junction bases outside the gene matches: 25.